This T cell receptor beta chain was sequenced during a study of blood T cell repertoires in COVID-19. The overall study: From the United States, Italy and Spain came samples of acute and convalescent COVID-19. Sample material is recorded as cDNA or gDNA derived from T cells, B-cell-depleted T cells, or PBMCs.

Original methodology: Amplification from reference gene primers served as the basis for estimated nucleated cell counts. Here immunoSEQ multiplex PCR was the method, and the copy in TCRdb shows in-frame clones only, minus some. The V and J calls and clone size come from that table; D and trimming were worked out from the DNA. The sample has about 100,000 clones, more than 85% seen once; the top ten hold approximately 7.3%. The CDR3 sequence is 11 residues long. Trimming removed 4 bases from V and 3 bases from J, with 6 bases in between. Germline V gene data show CDR1 as GTSNPN and CDR2 as SVGIG (reference sequence).

The sequenced sample was peripheral blood. V usage is TRBV30 and J usage is TRBJ1-1; a possible D gene is TRBD1 (6 bases). The TCR sequence derives from a man aged 25-45 years in a cohort sampled during active COVID-19. The CDR3 reads CAWKGDTEAFF. The CDR3 coding sequence is TGTGCCTGGAAGGGGGACACTGAAGCTTTCTTT.